Presented here are 30 T cell receptor beta chains from one specimen sequenced in a study of blood T cell repertoires in COVID-19. Assay used: immunoSEQ multiplex PCR; TCRdb lists only in-frame clones, some missing. The sample lists some 160,000 clones, around 82% seen once, with 11% in the top ten. The sample comprised peripheral blood. These receptors all stem from a man between 65 and 85 years old with active or convalescent COVID-19.

The chain uses TRBV25-1 and TRBJ2-5; the match to TRBD1 covers 8 bases. The trim removed 4 bases at V and 3 bases at J, leaving 7 bases unmatched. CDR1 is MGHDK and CDR2 is SYGVNS in the germline V gene. The CDR3 runs to 15 residues. The CDR3 here is CASSGGTGDKETQYF. CDR3 nucleotides: TGTGCCAGCAGTGGGGGGACAGGCGATAAAGAGACCCAGTACTTC.

This clone has a single count. This sequence joins TRBV4-3 and TRBJ2-1, with unresolved D. The germline V gene encodes CDR1 LGHNA and CDR2 YSLEER. V shed 1 base and J shed 4 bases, with 8 bases lying between them. The CDR3 covers 14 residues. CDR3 in DNA: TGCGCCAGCAGCCAAGCCGCGACTTACAATGAGCAGTTCTTC. Amino acid sequence: CASSQAATYNEQFF.

V and J are TRBV11-3 and TRBJ2-2; TRBD1 matches 7 bases. CDR1 is SGHNT and CDR2 is YENEEA in the germline V gene. V shed 1 base and J 4 bases; nucleotides not matched to a gene: 3. The CDR3 has 15 residues. The CDR3 nucleotides are TGTGCCAGCAGCTTAGGGGGACAGTTCACCGGGGAGCTGTTTTTT. It codes for CASSLGGQFTGELFF.

The gene calls are TRBV28 and TRBJ2-5; 13 nucleotides align to TRBD2. V dropped 3 bases and J dropped 3; count of bases not matched to a gene: 4. This CDR3 region has 16 residues. Per germline, CDR1 MDHEN and CDR2 SYDVKM. The CDR3 loop is CASSFQGLAGKETQYF. CDR3 DNA sequence: TGTGCCAGCAGTTTCCAGGGACTAGCGGGAAAAGAGACCCAGTACTTC.

This rearrangement joins TRBV6-5 to TRBJ1-2; the match to TRBD1 covers 10 bases. The V and J ends lost 4 bases and 4 bases, in that order; junction bases with no gene match: 9. The CDR3 extends over 16 amino acids. Germline CDR1 is MNHEY and CDR2 is SVGAGI. Here the CDR3 DNA reads TGTGCCAGCAGTTCGTGGACGGGACAGGGGACCTATGGCTACACCTTC. Translated, it gives CASSSWTGQGTYGYTF.

This clone was recorded a few times. The gene calls are TRBV6-4 and TRBJ1-1, with a tentative D call TRBD1 (6 bases). The CDR3 has 14 residues. Germline CDR1 is MRHNA and CDR2 is SNTAGT. With 8 bases removed from V and 0 bases from J, the gap between germline ends came to 13 bases. The CDR3 coding sequence is TGTGCCAGCGTCCACAGGGACATGAACACTGAAGCTTTCTTT. This encodes CASVHRDMNTEAFF.

The CDR3 nucleotides read TGTGCCAGCAGCTCATGGACAGGGAAGAACACAGATACGCAGTATTTT. The encoded protein is CASSSWTGKNTDTQYF. This sequence joins TRBV7-8 and TRBJ2-3, with TRBD1 matching over 8 bases. The CDR3 is made up of 16 amino acids. Unmatched junction bases numbered 8, after V lost 4 bases and J lost 2 bases. Germline values: CDR1 SGHVS, CDR2 FQNEAQ.

V usage is TRBV27 and J usage is TRBJ1-1; D is possibly TRBD1 (5 bases). V lost 6 bases, J lost 3 bases, and 14 bases lay in between. The length of the CDR3 is 14 residues. The germline V gene has CDR1 MNHEY and CDR2 SMNVEV (reference sequence). The CDR3 is CASRLGGVDTEAFF. Here the CDR3 DNA reads TGTGCCAGCAGACTCGGAGGGGTTGACACTGAAGCTTTCTTT.

The chain links TRBV5-1 to TRBJ2-6; 7 nucleotides align to TRBD1. The germline CDR1 and CDR2 sequences are SGHRS and YFSETQ. V trimming: 6 bases; J trimming: 0 bases; junction bases outside the gene matches: 6. This CDR3 is built from 16 residues. The CDR3 sequence is CASKGTALSGANVLTF. CDR3 sequence (DNA): TGCGCCAGCAAGGGGACAGCCCTCTCTGGGGCCAACGTCCTGACTTTC.

The chain carries TRBV19 and TRBJ2-2; TRBD1 agrees at 8 bases. With V trimmed by 6 bases and J by 6 bases, 6 bases remained unmatched. Germline V lookup: CDR1 LNHDA, CDR2 SQIVND (reference sequence). The CDR3 consists of 14 residues. This CDR3 reads CASSPNRGAGELFF. CDR3 bases: TGTGCCAGTAGCCCTAACAGGGGGGCCGGGGAGCTGTTTTTT.

The CDR3 spells CASSLRGGLTEAFF. The CDR3 DNA is TGTGCCAGCAGCTTAAGAGGGGGATTGACTGAAGCTTTCTTT. The chain carries TRBV7-9 and TRBJ1-1; D perhaps matches TRBD1 (6 bases). This CDR3 contains 14 residues. The ends were cut back, 2 bases at V and 5 bases at J, with 12 bases in the middle. Per germline, CDR1 SEHNR and CDR2 FQNEAQ (reference sequence).

The chain couples TRBV2 to TRBJ1-5; D unclear. Germline loops: CDR1 SNHLY, CDR2 FYNNEI. The ends were cut back, 8 bases at V and 4 bases at J, with 12 bases in the middle. The CDR3 runs 13 residues. The DNA of the CDR3 is TGTGCCAGCGCGTTAGCGATAAATCAGCCCCAGCATTTT. It translates to CASALAINQPQHF.

This rearrangement joins TRBV6-5 to TRBJ2-7, with TRBD1 matching over 9 bases. The CDR3 is made up of 13 amino acids. The junction had 8 bases not matched to a gene; V was cut back by 7 bases and J by 7 bases. Germline V gene data show CDR1 as MNHEY and CDR2 as SVGAGI. The CDR3 region has the DNA TGTGCCAGCACCAGGGACAGGGCGGGTGAGCAGTACTTC. This sequence encodes CASTRDRAGEQYF.

This chain connects TRBV7-7 to TRBJ2-5, with 7 bases lining up with TRBD2. In germline, CDR1 is SSHAT, CDR2 FNYEAQ (reference sequence). Trimming took 1 base from V and 5 from J; bases not matched to a gene: 7. The CDR3 has 15 residues. The CDR3 reads CASSLGPRGDETQYF. Here the CDR3 DNA reads TGTGCCAGCAGCTTAGGTCCCCGGGGGGATGAGACCCAGTACTTC.

The rearrangement joins TRBV5-1 to TRBJ2-2, with 8 bases that match TRBD1. The V gene's germline CDR1 is SGHRS and CDR2 YFSETQ. V lost 4 bases to trimming and J lost 4 bases; unmatched junction nucleotides: 6. The CDR3 totals 15 residues. The CDR3 region has the DNA TGCGCCAGCAGCCGGCAGGGGGCAAGCACCGGGGAGCTGTTTTTT. Residues: CASSRQGASTGELFF. The full variable domain, completed using reference TRBV5-1 and TRBJ2-2, is KAGVTQTPRYLIKTRGQQVTLSCSPISGHRSVSWYQQTPGQGLQFLFEYFSETQRNKGNFPGRFSGRQFSNSRSEMNVSTLELGDSALYLCASSRQGASTGELFFGEGSRLTVL.

The chain is built from TRBV7-8 and TRBJ1-4; D unresolved. Deletions cut 0 bases from V and 12 bases from J, with 17 bases between. This CDR3 spans 15 amino acids. The germline V gene has CDR1 SGHVS and CDR2 FQNEAQ. CDR3: CASSLATAGFKELFF. The CDR3 DNA is TGTGCCAGCAGCTTAGCGACTGCCGGGTTCAAGGAACTGTTTTTT.

The CDR3 here is CASSQDLQGLPQYF. The DNA for the CDR3 is TGCGCCAGCAGCCAAGATCTTCAGGGCTTACCGCAGTATTTT. This chain connects TRBV4-3 to TRBJ2-3; D possibly corresponds to TRBD1 (5 bases). Trimming took off 0 bases at V and 10 bases at J, with 14 bases between the two ends. The V gene's germline CDR1 is LGHNA and CDR2 YSLEER. This CDR3 has 14 residues.

The chain joins TRBV10-2 to TRBJ1-3; 7 bases match TRBD1. The CDR3 extends over 16 amino acids. The germline gives CDR1 WSHSY, CDR2 SAAADI. The V segment lost 4 bases and the J segment 0 bases; nucleotides outside the gene matches: 6. CDR3 in amino acids: CASSAAQGTSGNTIYF. The CDR3 coding sequence is TGCGCCAGCAGTGCGGCACAGGGGACCTCTGGAAACACCATATATTTT.

This clone was found once. J is TRBJ1-2 and V is TRBV10-3; D is possibly TRBD1 (5 bases). Germline CDR1 ENHRY, CDR2 SYGVKD. The CDR3 sequence is 16 residues long. Trimming stripped 0 bases from V and 3 bases from J, with 14 bases between. Here the CDR3 DNA reads TGTGCCATCAGTGAGTCGAATCTGCGGGGCGACTATGGCTACACCTTC. Translation gives CAISESNLRGDYGYTF.

The rearrangement links TRBV7-2 to TRBJ1-3; 9 bases are a match to TRBD1. There are 14 residues in the CDR3. V lost 3 bases to trimming and J lost 4 bases; unmatched junction nucleotides: 1. Germline CDR1 reads SGHTA; CDR2 reads FQGNSA. The CDR3 loop reads CASSFGTGGNTIYF. Here the CDR3 DNA reads TGTGCCAGCAGCTTCGGGACAGGGGGAAACACCATATATTTT.

The V call is TRBV5-1, the J call TRBJ2-3, with 7 bases lining up with TRBD2. CDR3 length: 15 residues. V was clipped by 1 base and J by 6 bases; unmatched bases: 8. Per germline, CDR1 SGHRS and CDR2 YFSETQ. CDR3: CASSLLAGVKDTQYF. DNA for the CDR3: TGCGCCAGCAGCTTGCTTGCGGGGGTAAAGGATACGCAGTATTTT.

The CDR3 here is CASRVTSGTGELFF. CDR3 sequence (DNA): TGTGCCAGCAGGGTCACTAGCGGGACCGGGGAGCTGTTTTTT. V gene TRBV2 combines with J gene TRBJ2-2, with 9 positions matching TRBD2. The CDR3 consists of 14 residues. Germline values: CDR1 SNHLY, CDR2 FYNNEI. V was pared by 6 bases and J by 5 bases, with 4 bases of the junction left unmatched. The full variable domain, in which reference TRBV2 and TRBJ2-2 provide the parts outside the CDR3, is EPEVTQTPSHQVTQMGQEVILRCVPISNHLYFYWYRQILGQKVEFLVSFYNNEISEKSEIFDDQFSVERPDGSNFTLKIRSTKLEDSAMYFCASRVTSGTGELFFGEGSRLTVL.

CDR3 in DNA: TGCGCCAGCAGCCAAGAAATATGGAGGACAGTTAACTATGGCTACACCTTC. Its translation is CASSQEIWRTVNYGYTF. The rearrangement links TRBV4-3 to TRBJ1-2; maybe TRBD1 (6 bases). The CDR3 is 17 residues long. V lost 0 bases and J 1 base, leaving 15 bases between the germline ends. Germline lookup yields CDR1 LGHNA and CDR2 YSLEER.

This sequence joins TRBV6-2 or TRBV6-3 and TRBJ2-3; a possible D gene is TRBD2 (6 bases). V lost 7 bases and J lost 0, with 23 bases in between. Germline V CDR1 and CDR2: MNHEY, SVGEGT. This CDR3 comprises 18 residues. The CDR3 sequence: CASIPSERLHLSTDTQYF. CDR3 bases: TGTGCCAGCATCCCTAGCGAGAGGTTACACCTTAGCACAGATACGCAGTATTTT.

The rearrangement uses TRBV6-2 or TRBV6-3 and TRBJ2-7; 14 bases map to TRBD2. This CDR3 has 15 residues. Per germline, CDR1 MNHEY and CDR2 SVGEGT. V dropped 6 bases and J dropped 2; count of bases not matched to a gene: 3. This chain's CDR3 is CASSGLAGGAYEQYF. CDR3 DNA sequence: TGTGCCAGCAGCGGACTAGCGGGAGGAGCCTACGAGCAGTACTTC.

The genes are TRBV11-2 and TRBJ2-7; possibly TRBD1 for D (5 bases). In germline, CDR1 is SGHAT, CDR2 FQNNGV. The CDR3 runs 14 residues. The germline V and J ends were trimmed by 3 bases and 1 base, with 10 bases remaining between them. The CDR3 bases are TGTGCCAGCAGCTTCCCGGACACATCCTACGAGCAGTACTTC. It specifies CASSFPDTSYEQYF.

J is TRBJ1-5 and V is TRBV2; TRBD1 agrees at 11 bases. Germline V gene data show CDR1 as SNHLY and CDR2 as FYNNEI. The CDR3 covers 15 residues. V shed 6 bases and J 5 bases; nucleotides not matched to a gene: 6. CDR3 amino acids: CASSPGTGGDQPQHF. Written as DNA, the CDR3 is TGTGCCAGCAGCCCCGGGACAGGGGGTGATCAGCCCCAGCATTTT.

The chain joins TRBV24-1 to TRBJ1-1; 7 bases are a match to TRBD1. J lost 4 bases, V lost 5 bases, and 18 bases had no gene match. Germline loops: CDR1 KGHDR, CDR2 SFDVKD. The CDR3 loop spans 18 amino acids. As DNA, the CDR3 is TGTGCCACCAGTGTCCAGGGTATAGGGGGCAGGGGGGTCACTGAAGCTTTCTTT. Its protein is CATSVQGIGGRGVTEAFF.

This clone was seen more than once but under ten times. J is TRBJ1-4 and V is TRBV7-9, with 7 bases that match TRBD1. In germline, CDR1 is SEHNR, CDR2 FQNEAQ (reference sequence). V shed 1 base and J 0 bases; nucleotides not matched to a gene: 2. The CDR3 has 16 amino acids. DNA of the CDR3: TGTGCCAGCAGCTTAGAGGGGGCCACAACTAATGAAAAACTGTTTTTT. Residues: CASSLEGATTNEKLFF.

V gene TRBV18 combines with J gene TRBJ2-7; D possibly corresponds to TRBD1 (6 bases). The V and J ends lost 1 base and 1 base respectively, with 8 bases between them. The germline gives CDR1 KGHSH, CDR2 LQKENI. The CDR3 is made up of 14 amino acids. CDR3 nucleotide sequence: TGTGCCAGCTCACCACTCGGACAGTCCTACGAGCAGTACTTC. This sequence encodes CASSPLGQSYEQYF.